The 19 T cell receptor beta chains below all came from one sample that was sequenced in a study of blood T cell repertoires in COVID-19. Method: immunoSEQ multiplex PCR; TCRdb's copy keeps in-frame clones and lacks some. This sample has 400,000 or so clones, with around 86% found just once. Sequenced material: peripheral blood. The receptors come from a human donor in a cohort sampled during active COVID-19.

The CDR3: CASSPSEGEKLFF. CDR3 DNA sequence: TGTGCCAGCAGCCCCTCGGAGGGAGAAAAACTGTTTTTT. This chain links TRBV3-1 (or the pseudogene TRBV3-2) with TRBJ1-4; D is undetermined. CDR1 LGHDT and CDR2 YNNKEL come from the germline V gene (reference sequence). The CDR3 sequence is 13 residues long. Trimming removed 4 bases at V and 8 bases at J, with 11 bases between.

The chain carries TRBV5-1 and TRBJ2-3, with TRBD2 identical over 9 bases. The CDR3 covers 15 residues. V shed 0 bases, J shed 4 bases, and the junction held 3 bases outside the gene matches. In germline, CDR1 is SGHRS, CDR2 YFSETQ. This chain's CDR3 is CASSLAIAGADTQYF. CDR3 sequence (DNA): TGCGCCAGCAGCTTGGCGATAGCGGGGGCAGATACGCAGTATTTT.

The V gene is TRBV4-2, the J gene TRBJ2-1, with 11 positions matching TRBD2. CDR1 and CDR2 (germline): LGHNA, YNFKEQ. The CDR3 has 18 amino acids. After removal of 5 bases from V and 8 bases from J, the junction contained 17 bases not matched to a gene. In DNA form, the CDR3 reads TGTGCCAGCAGCGTTCGGCTAGCGGGGGGCTTCAGCTTTCATGAGCAGTTCTTC. Amino acids: CASSVRLAGGFSFHEQFF.

The chain has TRBV6-5 and TRBJ1-1, with D unresolved. This CDR3 has 14 amino acids. The V end lost 2 bases, the J end lost 2 bases, and 9 bases lay between the germline ends. Germline CDR1 is MNHEY and CDR2 is SVGAGI. CDR3 protein: CASSYNSFNTEAFF. The CDR3, as DNA: TGTGCCAGCAGTTACAACAGTTTTAACACTGAAGCTTTCTTT.

The rearrangement links TRBV20-1 to TRBJ2-2; D not certain. The length of the CDR3 is 14 residues. Per germline, CDR1 DFQATT and CDR2 SNEGSKA (reference sequence). The V end was cut by 3 bases, the J end by 4 bases, with 12 bases between. CDR3 in DNA: TGCAGTGCTAGTTCGAGTACTGGCACCGGGGAGCTGTTTTTT. It is translated as CSASSSTGTGELFF.

The chain recombines TRBV13 with TRBJ2-2, with 8 positions matching TRBD2. The J segment lost 7 bases and the V segment lost 3 bases, leaving 7 bases of the junction unmatched. The CDR3 loop spans 15 amino acids. Germline values: CDR1 PRHDT, CDR2 FYEKMQ (reference sequence). The CDR3, as DNA: TGTGCCAGCAGCTTTCAGCGGGAGATCGGCGGGGAGCTGTTTTTT. Its translation is CASSFQREIGGELFF. Complete variable domain (other parts from reference TRBV13 and TRBJ2-2): AAGVIQSPRHLIKEKRETATLKCYPIPRHDTVYWYQQGPGQDPQFLISFYEKMQSDKGSIPDRFSAQQFSDYHSELNMSSLELGDSALYFCASSFQREIGGELFFGEGSRLTVL.

Comment on this clone: Other nucleotide sequences in the sample specify the same CDR3. The chain is built from TRBV7-2 and TRBJ2-1; D remains ambiguous. This CDR3 has 14 residues. Germline CDR1 SGHTA, CDR2 FQGNSA. The germline V and J ends were trimmed by 4 bases and 5 bases, with 12 bases remaining between them. CDR3 nucleotides: TGTGCCAGCAGCTCCCCCGGGTCTCACAATGAGCAGTTCTTC. This translates into CASSSPGSHNEQFF.

This clone came up a few times. This sequence joins TRBV7-2 and TRBJ2-1; 15 bases map to TRBD2. CDR1 and CDR2 (germline): SGHTA, FQGNSA. This CDR3 contains 16 residues. Trimming took 1 base from V and 11 from J; bases not matched to a gene: 6. The CDR3 DNA sequence: TGTGCCAGCAGCTTAGTTTGGGGACTAGCGGGAGGACAGCAGTTCTTC. It yields the protein CASSLVWGLAGGQQFF.

The rearrangement uses TRBV28 and TRBJ2-3, with 7 bases identical to TRBD1. Trimming at V came to 6 bases and at J to 3 bases, leaving 9 bases not matched to a gene. The CDR3 consists of 15 residues. Germline assignment: CDR1 MDHEN and CDR2 SYDVKM. Here the CDR3 reads CASSRYLQGTDTQYF. In DNA, the CDR3 is TGTGCCAGCAGCCGCTACTTACAGGGGACAGATACGCAGTATTTT.

The chain uses TRBV7-9 and TRBJ2-3; maybe TRBD1 (5 bases). The CDR3 consists of 13 residues. CDR1 and CDR2 (germline): SEHNR, FQNEAQ (reference sequence). Trimming took off 5 bases at V and 8 bases at J, with 14 bases between the two ends. The CDR3 nucleotides read TGTGCCAGCAGCCGACAGTCGTTGGGTACGCAGTATTTT. Protein product: CASSRQSLGTQYF.

This clone was detected only a few times. The same CDR3 can be traced to other DNA sequences in this sample. V gene TRBV19 combines with J gene TRBJ1-1; the D gene is possibly TRBD1 (5 bases). The CDR3 runs 13 residues. The ends were cut back, 5 bases at V and 2 bases at J, with 9 bases in the middle. The germline V gene has CDR1 LNHDA and CDR2 SQIVND (reference sequence). CDR3 DNA sequence: TGTGCCAGTAGTTCGACAGCAAACACTGAAGCTTTCTTT. It codes for CASSSTANTEAFF.

This sequence joins TRBV27 and TRBJ1-1; D unresolved. The CDR3 consists of 14 residues. The germline V gene encodes CDR1 MNHEY and CDR2 SMNVEV (reference sequence). The V end was cut by 5 bases, the J end by 8 bases, with 18 bases between. CDR3 coding DNA: TGTGCCAGCAGTCCTTTAGGAGGGCGCGACGAAGCTTTCTTT. Protein sequence: CASSPLGGRDEAFF.

The chain carries TRBV2 and TRBJ2-5, with 10 bases matching TRBD2. This CDR3 is built from 15 residues. The germline V gene encodes CDR1 SNHLY and CDR2 FYNNEI. The J segment lost 5 bases and the V segment lost 3 bases, leaving 6 bases of the junction unmatched. The CDR3 is CASSDKRGGRETQYF. The DNA for the CDR3 is TGTGCCAGCAGTGACAAGCGGGGGGGCCGGGAGACCCAGTACTTC.

This chain connects TRBV10-2 to TRBJ2-3, with D maybe TRBD1 (5 bases). V lost 1 base and J lost 0, with 8 bases in between. The CDR3 runs 15 residues. Germline V lookup: CDR1 WSHSY, CDR2 SAAADI. The CDR3 loop is CASSEYRLSTDTQYF. DNA for the CDR3: TGCGCCAGCAGTGAGTACAGGCTTAGCACAGATACGCAGTATTTT.

V usage is TRBV7-6 and J usage is TRBJ2-5, with 8 bases fitting TRBD2. The CDR3 sequence is 16 residues long. V shed 3 bases, J shed 5 bases, and the junction held 11 bases outside the gene matches. Per the germline V gene, CDR1 is SGHVS and CDR2 is FNYEAQ. CDR3 sequence (DNA): TGTGCCAGCAGCTTGGAGGCGGGGGGCCTTTCGGAGACCCAGTACTTC. Translated: CASSLEAGGLSETQYF.

The chain is built from TRBV2 and TRBJ2-1; TRBD2 is a possible D gene (5 bases). This CDR3 has 13 amino acids. V was clipped by 6 bases and J by 9 bases, with 15 bases between them. CDR1 and CDR2 from the germline V gene are SNHLY and FYNNEI. Here the CDR3 DNA reads TGTGCCAGCAGCGGGAACGCGGCCACTGAGCAGTTCTTC. Protein sequence: CASSGNAATEQFF.

The V call is TRBV6-6, the J call TRBJ2-3; 11 bases match TRBD2. With V trimmed by 6 bases and J by 2 bases, 4 bases remained unmatched. This CDR3 is 15 amino acids long. The V gene's germline CDR1 is MNHNY and CDR2 SVGAGI (reference sequence). The CDR3 is CASSRTSGYTDTQYF. The CDR3, as DNA: TGTGCCAGCAGCAGGACTAGCGGGTACACAGATACGCAGTATTTT.

The rearrangement uses TRBV18 and TRBJ2-7; TRBD1 matches at 8 bases. The CDR3 runs to 14 residues. The ends lost 2 bases at V and 2 bases at J; junction bases unmatched: 2. CDR1 is KGHSH and CDR2 is LQKENI in the germline V gene. CDR3 region: CASSPSTGAYEQYF. The CDR3 nucleotides are TGTGCCAGCTCACCATCGACAGGGGCCTACGAGCAGTACTTC.

The chain couples TRBV3-1 (or the pseudogene TRBV3-2) to TRBJ2-3, with D possibly matching TRBD2 (6 bases). Trimming cost V 4 bases and J 2 bases, with 31 bases left between them. Germline CDR1 and CDR2: LGHDT and YNNKEL (reference sequence). The CDR3 runs to 21 residues. CDR3: CASSREPSGDSIMWDTDTQYF. The CDR3 nucleotides read TGTGCCAGCAGCCGAGAACCGTCTGGGGACTCTATTATGTGGGACACAGATACGCAGTATTTT.